These T cell receptor beta chains were read from a single sample in a study of control samples from healthy donors and cancer patients. Sequenced by immunoSEQ multiplex PCR; TCRdb stores in-frame clones only, minus some. The sample has approximately 150,000 clones, 90% to 95% seen once. Sequenced material: blood. These receptors were obtained from a woman between 18 and 30 years old in good health. Each CDR3 is given with its conserved first and last residue. Each record gives: clone size, D gene, V gene, J gene, CDR3 protein, CDR3 DNA. The D gene is left open where the match is weak. Only part of the rows carry a size: once, few, many, or a class if the clone is expanded.

>NA|NA|TRBV5-6|TRBJ2-1
CASSLGWYEQFF
TGTGCCAGCAGCTTGGGTTGGTATGAGCAGTTCTTC
>NA|TRBD2|TRBV9|TRBJ2-7
CASSVTSGPYEQYF
TGTGCCAGCAGCGTAACTAGCGGTCCCTACGAGCAGTACTTC
>NA|NA|TRBV21-1|TRBJ1-3
CASSKAVRPNARNTIYF
TGTGCCAGCAGCAAAGCTGTACGACCGAACGCCCGAAACACCATATATTTT
>NA|TRBD1|TRBV28|TRBJ2-5
CASSFSWTGDGETQYF
TGTGCCAGCAGTTTCTCCTGGACAGGGGACGGGGAGACCCAGTACTTC
>NA|TRBD1|TRBV7-9|TRBJ1-1
CASSSRQGENTEAFF
TGTGCCAGCAGCTCTCGACAGGGGGAGAACACTGAAGCTTTCTTT
>NA|NA|TRBV28|TRBJ2-1
CASSSPSAGSTYNEQFF
TGTGCCAGCAGTTCCCCTTCGGCAGGGAGCACCTACAATGAGCAGTTCTTC
>NA|NA|TRBV6-1|TRBJ1-4
CASSEAQPGTATNEKLFF
TGTGCCAGCAGTGAGGCCCAACCCGGGACCGCAACTAATGAAAAACTGTTTTTT
>NA|NA|TRBV18|TRBJ2-7
CASSPQGQLDPQGYF
TGTGCCAGCTCACCGCAGGGTCAGCTCGATCCCCAGGGGTACTTC
>NA|NA|TRBV20-1|TRBJ2-7
CSASFRGGTYEQYF
TGCAGTGCTAGTTTTCGAGGGGGGACCTACGAGCAGTACTTC
>NA|NA|TRBV21-1|TRBJ1-1
CASFSGKNTEAFF
TGTGCCAGCTTCTCAGGGAAGAACACTGAAGCTTTCTTT
>NA|TRBD2|TRBV9|TRBJ2-5
CASSVVAGGLQTQYF
TGTGCCAGCAGCGTAGTTGCGGGGGGGCTGCAGACCCAGTACTTC
>NA|TRBD2|TRBV9|TRBJ2-2
CASSERLAGGTGELFF
TGTGCCAGCAGCGAAAGACTAGCGGGAGGCACCGGGGAGCTGTTTTTT
>NA|NA|TRBV18|TRBJ1-2
CASSQNTGPSRGYTF
TGTGCCAGCTCACAAAATACGGGGCCGTCGCGAGGCTACACCTTC
>NA|TRBD2|TRBV11-2|TRBJ2-7
CASSLDLTSGAYEQYF
TGTGCCAGCAGCTTAGACCTGACTAGCGGAGCCTACGAGCAGTACTTC
>few|NA|TRBV6-6|TRBJ1-2
CASSSLGLTYGDGYTF
TGTGCCAGCAGTTCCCTGGGATTAACGTATGGCGATGGCTACACCTTC
>NA|NA|TRBV9|TRBJ2-6
CASSVDVHSGANVLTF
TGTGCCAGCAGCGTCGATGTCCATTCTGGGGCCAACGTCCTGACTTTC
>NA|NA|TRBV10-3|TRBJ1-5
CAISDLIGNQPQHF
TGTGCCATCAGTGACCTTATCGGCAATCAGCCCCAGCATTTT
>NA|NA|TRBV7-9|TRBJ2-1
CASSPDWEALNEQFF
TGTGCCAGCAGCCCAGACTGGGAGGCTCTCAATGAGCAGTTCTTC
>NA|NA|TRBV27|TRBJ1-3
CASSSYPPQELSGNTIYF
TGTGCCAGCAGTTCATATCCACCACAAGAGCTTTCTGGAAACACCATATATTTT
>NA|TRBD1|TRBV15|TRBJ1-5
CATSKGQRYQPQHF
TGTGCCACCTCAAAGGGACAGCGCTATCAGCCCCAGCATTTT
>NA|NA|TRBV6-2/TRBV6-3|TRBJ2-3
CASSPFRGGTDTQYF
TGTGCCAGCAGCCCTTTTAGGGGAGGCACAGATACGCAGTATTTT
>NA|NA|TRBV7-9|TRBJ1-6
CASSLGPRPLHF
TGTGCCAGCAGCTTAGGACCACGACCCCTCCACTTT
>NA|NA|TRBV6-5|TRBJ1-5
CASSYRVRQAQHF
TGTGCCAGCAGTTACAGGGTTAGGCAGGCCCAGCATTTT
>NA|TRBD1|TRBV29-1|TRBJ1-1
CSGDRDTEAFF
TGCAGCGGGGACAGGGACACTGAAGCTTTCTTT
>NA|TRBD1|TRBV12-3/TRBV12-4|TRBJ1-2
CASSTGASYGYTF
TGTGCCAGCAGTACAGGGGCGTCTTATGGCTACACCTTC
>NA|NA|TRBV28|TRBJ1-2
CASSSEDYGYTF
TGTGCCAGCAGTTCTGAAGACTATGGCTACACCTTC
>NA|NA|TRBV5-4|TRBJ2-7
CASSLEGGRSYEQYF
TGTGCCAGCAGCTTGGAAGGGGGTAGGTCCTACGAGCAGTACTTC
>NA|TRBD1|TRBV10-3|TRBJ2-1
CALGQGAGEQFF
TGTGCCCTGGGACAGGGGGCGGGTGAGCAGTTCTTC
>NA|NA|TRBV5-6|TRBJ2-5
CASSLVFGSQETQYF
TGTGCCAGCAGCTTGGTATTCGGCAGTCAAGAGACCCAGTACTTC
>NA|TRBD1|TRBV5-6|TRBJ1-1
CASSFLQGARALNTEAFF
TGTGCCAGCAGCTTTTTGCAGGGGGCGCGGGCTCTGAACACTGAAGCTTTCTTT
>NA|NA|TRBV7-9|TRBJ1-4
CATRGGLVDEKLFF
TGTGCCACCCGCGGGGGGTTAGTTGATGAAAAACTGTTTTTT
>NA|TRBD2|TRBV6-6|TRBJ2-4
CASSSTRITSGRAKSAKNIQYF
TGTGCCAGCAGCTCGACACGGATTACTAGCGGGAGGGCCAAATCGGCCAAAAACATTCAGTACTTC
>NA|NA|TRBV7-9|TRBJ2-5
CASSDFQETQYF
TGTGCCAGCAGCGATTTCCAAGAGACCCAGTACTTC
>NA|NA|TRBV6-2/TRBV6-3|TRBJ1-2
CASSYEGTQSNGYTF
TGTGCCAGCAGTTACGAGGGGACGCAAAGTAACGGCTACACCTTC
>NA|TRBD2|TRBV6-1|TRBJ2-7
CASSEGGRVGEQYF
TGTGCCAGCAGTGAGGGCGGGAGGGTAGGCGAGCAGTACTTC